The 31 T cell receptor beta chains in this list originate from one sample, sequenced in a study of blood T cell repertoires in COVID-19. Here immunoSEQ multiplex PCR was the method, and the copy in TCRdb shows in-frame clones only, minus some. The sample includes roughly 200,000 clones, approximately 90% of them seen just once. Sample: peripheral blood. The receptors were gathered from a woman in her 30s with acute or convalescent COVID-19.

CDR3 coding DNA: TGTGCCAGCAGACTTACCGGGGAGCTGTTTTTT. Translation: CASRLTGELFF. The V gene is TRBV21-1, the J gene TRBJ2-2; the D call TRBD2 from the table was never checked on the DNA. TRBV21-1 is tagged as a pseudogene. There are 11 residues in the CDR3.

The J gene is TRBJ1-4, the V gene TRBV5-1, with 9 positions matching TRBD1. V was pared by 0 bases and J by 6 bases, with 6 bases of the junction left unmatched. In germline, CDR1 is SGHRS, CDR2 YFSETQ. There are 16 residues in the CDR3. CDR3 amino acids: CASSLGSGTGYEKLFF. CDR3 in DNA: TGCGCCAGCAGCTTGGGATCCGGGACAGGGTATGAAAAACTGTTTTTT.

The chain recombines TRBV5-6 with TRBJ2-7; 8 bases are shared with TRBD1. The CDR3 covers 14 residues. Germline assignment: CDR1 SGHDT and CDR2 YYEEEE. With V trimmed by 4 bases and J by 1 base, 4 bases remained unmatched. CDR3 sequence reads: CASSLGQASYEQYF. CDR3 in DNA: TGTGCCAGCAGCCTGGGACAGGCGTCCTACGAGCAGTACTTC.

V gene TRBV28 combines with J gene TRBJ1-4, with D maybe TRBD1 (6 bases). This CDR3 spans 13 amino acids. CDR1 and CDR2 (germline): MDHEN, SYDVKM. V lost 2 bases to trimming and J lost 8 bases, with 9 bases between them. For the CDR3, the DNA is TGTGCCAGCAGTTTAAGGGGGTTGGAAAAACTGTTTTTT. Its translation is CASSLRGLEKLFF.

This clone was detected only a few times. The junction differs from germline at one of its ends, possibly a read error. The rearrangement joins TRBV19 to TRBJ1-4, with 9 positions matching TRBD1. The CDR3 runs 12 residues. CDR1 and CDR2 (germline): LNHDA, SQIVND (reference sequence). The CDR3 sequence: CARQNTARDRVF. DNA for the CDR3: TGTGCCAGGCAAAATACCGCCCGGGACAGGGTTTTT.

The chain is built from TRBV14 and TRBJ2-5; D gene ambiguous. CDR3 length: 15 amino acids. The germline V gene has CDR1 SGHDN and CDR2 FVKESK. Trimming left V 1 base short and J 5 bases short, with 14 bases between. In nucleotides, the CDR3 is TGTGCCAGCAGCCAAGTAAAAGGCGCGGCGGAGACCCAGTACTTC. It specifies CASSQVKGAAETQYF. The whole variable domain, filled in from reference TRBV14 and TRBJ2-5, reads EAGVTQFPSHSVIEKGQTVTLRCDPISGHDNLYWYRRVMGKEIKFLLHFVKESKQDESGMPNNRFLAERTGGTYSTLKVQPAELEDSGVYFCASSQVKGAAETQYFGPGTRLLVL.

In regard to this clone: A junction end diverges from the germline sequence, so it may reflect a read error. The chain employs TRBV24-1 and TRBJ2-7; a possible D gene is TRBD2 (7 bases). Germline V gene lookup returns CDR1 KGHDR and CDR2 SFDVKD. The CDR3 has 16 residues. The CDR3 protein is CATWGGKFPLRARSDF. The DNA of the CDR3 is TGTGCCACCTGGGGGGGCAAATTCCCCTTGAGGGCTCGTTCGGACTTC.

The V call is TRBV12-5, the J call TRBJ1-3; D is undetermined. In germline, CDR1 is LGHNT, CDR2 FRNRAP. V shed 7 bases and J shed 0 bases, with 16 bases lying between them. The length of the CDR3 is 16 residues. Here the CDR3 DNA reads TGTGCTAGTGTTTCCATAACCCCGAGCTCTGGAAACACCATATATTTT. Translation: CASVSITPSSGNTIYF.

The chain recombines TRBV29-1 with TRBJ2-7, with 9 bases fitting TRBD2. V gave up 5 bases and J gave up 4 bases; unmatched junction bases: 9. Germline CDR1 is SQVTM and CDR2 is ANQGSEA. CDR3 length: 14 amino acids. CDR3 protein: CSVLVSGRLYEQYF. The CDR3, as DNA: TGCAGCGTTTTAGTGAGCGGGAGGCTTTACGAGCAGTACTTC.

This chain joins TRBV28 and TRBJ2-1; D gene unclear. Germline V lookup: CDR1 MDHEN, CDR2 SYDVKM. The ends were cut back, 6 bases at V and 8 bases at J, with 8 bases in the middle. The CDR3 sequence is 11 residues long. CDR3 nucleotides: TGTGCCAGCAGCCGCCGGGATGAGCAGTTCTTC. It yields the protein CASSRRDEQFF.

The chain couples TRBV10-3 to TRBJ1-2; TRBD1 is a possible D gene (5 bases). The length of the CDR3 is 15 residues. Germline-derived CDR1 and CDR2 are ENHRY and SYGVKD. Trimming left V 3 bases short and J 2 bases short, with 13 bases between. The CDR3 bases are TGTGCCATCAGTGAAGAGACAGCCCCCAACTATGGCTACACCTTC. Protein: CAISEETAPNYGYTF.

The table lists this clone with a count of one. V usage is TRBV6-5 and J usage is TRBJ1-4; D call uncertain. Germline values: CDR1 MNHEY, CDR2 SVGAGI. The CDR3 contains 15 residues. Trimming removed 0 bases at V and 0 bases at J, with 5 bases between. In nucleotides, the CDR3 is TGTGCCAGCAGTTACTCGACTGCAACTAATGAAAAACTGTTTTTT. Translated: CASSYSTATNEKLFF.

This clone has just one count. V is TRBV21-1 and J is TRBJ2-6; the table's D call, TRBD2, was not checked against the DNA. TRBV21-1 has pseudogene status. There are 16 residues in the CDR3. The CDR3 DNA sequence: TGTGCCAGCATCCGTTTCGGGGGTCCTGGGGCCAACGTCCTGACTTTC. Translation gives CASIRFGGPGANVLTF.

This clone has only one observation. The CDR3 loop is CATRDTGYNEQFF. For the CDR3, the DNA is TGTGCCACCCGGGACACTGGCTACAATGAGCAGTTCTTC. The chain uses TRBV10-3 and TRBJ2-1; possibly TRBD1 for D (6 bases). V gave up 10 bases and J gave up 3 bases, with 13 bases separating them. This CDR3 has 13 amino acids. Germline V gene lookup returns CDR1 ENHRY and CDR2 SYGVKD.

This clone was detected a few times. This sequence joins TRBV6-6 and TRBJ2-1, with unresolved D. Germline loops: CDR1 MNHNY, CDR2 SVGAGI (reference sequence). The CDR3 runs 12 residues. The V gene lost 0 bases and the J gene lost 7 bases, with 4 bases spanning the gap. CDR3 DNA sequence: TGTGCCAGCAGTTACTCGAGAAATGAGCAGTTCTTC. Translating gives CASSYSRNEQFF.

The V and J genes are TRBV18 and TRBJ1-4; D might be TRBD1 (6 bases). Germline loops: CDR1 KGHSH, CDR2 LQKENI. The CDR3 sequence is 16 residues long. V was pared by 3 bases and J by 7 bases, with 18 bases between. CDR3 bases: TGTGCCAGCTCACCTGGTCCTTTAGGGGGAAGTGAAAAACTGTTTTTT. This gives the protein CASSPGPLGGSEKLFF.

CDR3 DNA sequence: TGCGCCAGCAGCTTTGAGGTGAACACTGAAGCTTTCTTT. Amino acid sequence: CASSFEVNTEAFF. The chain uses TRBV5-1 and TRBJ1-1; D is unresolved. Germline assignment: CDR1 SGHRS and CDR2 YFSETQ. This CDR3 contains 13 residues. Trimming removed 2 bases from V and 0 bases from J, with 5 bases in between.

The chain couples TRBV5-1 to TRBJ2-3; the match to TRBD2 covers 8 bases. Germline V gives CDR1 SGHRS, CDR2 YFSETQ. The trim removed 4 bases at V and 2 bases at J, leaving 6 bases unmatched. This CDR3 is 15 amino acids long. In nucleotides, the CDR3 is TGCGCCAGCAGCCCAAGCGGGAGTATCACAGATACGCAGTATTTT. Its translation: CASSPSGSITDTQYF.

The chain joins TRBV3-1 (or the pseudogene TRBV3-2) to TRBJ2-1; D possibly corresponds to TRBD1 (6 bases). Germline V gene data show CDR1 as LGHDT and CDR2 as YNNKEL (reference sequence). Trimming removed 2 bases from V and 10 bases from J, with 24 bases in between. The CDR3 loop spans 17 amino acids. CDR3 region: CASSQSGGAGGTYEQFF. Here the CDR3 DNA reads TGTGCCAGCAGCCAATCTGGGGGCGCGGGCGGTACTTACGAGCAGTTCTTC.

This chain joins TRBV12-2 and TRBJ2-5; the table names TRBD1, a call not compared with the DNA. TRBV12-2 is an annotated pseudogene. The CDR3 covers 15 residues. The CDR3, as DNA: TGTGCAAGTCGCTTAGTTGAGGACAGACAAGAGACCCAGTACTTC. It translates to CASRLVEDRQETQYF.

This sequence joins TRBV20-1 and TRBJ2-3; weak D call: TRBD2 (6 bases). CDR3 length: 16 amino acids. Germline V gene sequence: CDR1 DFQATT, CDR2 SNEGSKA (reference sequence). Trimming took 3 bases from V and 1 from J, leaving 17 bases between them. CDR3 bases: TGCAGTGCTAGTAGCGTACGGGAGTGGGGCACAGATACGCAGTATTTT. Its translation: CSASSVREWGTDTQYF.

On this clone itself: This CDR3 is also generated by other DNA sequences in the sample. J is TRBJ2-5 and V is TRBV5-1, with D uncertain. Trimming shortened V by 0 bases and J by 0 bases, and 6 bases separated the two germline ends. From germline, CDR1 is SGHRS and CDR2 YFSETQ. CDR3 length: 14 residues. DNA of the CDR3: TGCGCCAGCAGCTTGGTCCCCGACCAAGAGACCCAGTACTTC. Amino acids: CASSLVPDQETQYF.

The V call is TRBV7-9, the J call TRBJ2-1; 11 bases fit TRBD2. This CDR3 has 16 amino acids. Germline V CDR1 and CDR2: SEHNR, FQNEAQ (reference sequence). Trimming at V came to 1 base and at J to 4 bases, leaving 3 bases not matched to a gene. The CDR3 protein is CASSLGTSGLYNEQFF. CDR3 DNA sequence: TGTGCCAGCAGCTTAGGGACTAGCGGGCTATACAATGAGCAGTTCTTC.

The genes are TRBV29-1 and TRBJ2-3; unclear D gene. The CDR3 is 13 amino acids. V shed 4 bases and J shed 4 bases, with 12 bases lying between them. The germline V gene encodes CDR1 SQVTM and CDR2 ANQGSEA. The CDR3: CSVAHLEADTQYF. For the CDR3, the DNA is TGCAGCGTTGCCCACCTTGAGGCAGATACGCAGTATTTT.

This rearrangement joins TRBV12-1 to TRBJ1-6. TRBV12-1 is a recognized pseudogene. The CDR3 runs to 16 residues. As DNA, the CDR3 is TGTGCCAGCAGCTTTGAGCTGTGCTGCTATAATTCACCCCTCCACTTT. Encoded protein: CASSFELCCYNSPLHF.

J is TRBJ2-7 and V is TRBV6-4; 11 bases agree with TRBD2. CDR1 is MRHNA and CDR2 is SNTAGT in the germline V gene. V lost 5 bases to trimming and J lost 4 bases; unmatched junction nucleotides: 4. The CDR3 extends over 14 amino acids. The CDR3 region is CASSLLAGAYEQYF. In nucleotides, the CDR3 is TGTGCCAGCAGTCTACTAGCGGGAGCGTACGAGCAGTACTTC.

In DNA form, the CDR3 reads TGTGCCAGCAGCGTGACAGGTCGGAATTCACCCCTCCACTTT. It encodes CASSVTGRNSPLHF. The chain carries TRBV5-6 and TRBJ1-6, with TRBD1 as a possible D gene (6 bases). The germline gives CDR1 SGHDT, CDR2 YYEEEE. CDR3 length: 14 residues. Trimming stripped 4 bases from V and 7 bases from J, with 12 bases between.

This clone was seen more than once but under ten times. This sequence joins TRBV19 and TRBJ1-2; D is possibly TRBD1 (5 bases). In germline, CDR1 is LNHDA, CDR2 SQIVND (reference sequence). This CDR3 contains 13 residues. Trimming took 3 bases from V and 8 from J, leaving 13 bases between them. CDR3 amino acids: CASSIGRTIGYTF. CDR3 DNA: TGTGCCAGTAGTATTGGTCGGACAATCGGCTACACCTTC. Full variable domain (rest looked up from reference TRBV19 and TRBJ1-2): DGGITQSPKYLFRKEGQNVTLSCEQNLNHDAMYWYRQDPGQGLRLIYYSQIVNDFQKGDIAEGYSVSREKKESFPLTVTSAQKNPTAFYLCASSIGRTIGYTFGSGTRLTVV.

This chain joins TRBV6-6 and TRBJ2-2, with D perhaps matching TRBD1 (5 bases). CDR3 length equals 13 residues. The V gene lost 6 bases and the J gene lost 1 base, with 6 bases spanning the gap. Germline CDR1 is MNHNY and CDR2 is SVGAGI (reference sequence). The CDR3 DNA sequence: TGTGCCAGCAGAGACAGGAACACCGGGGAGCTGTTTTTT. Translated: CASRDRNTGELFF.

The chain recombines TRBV5-5 with TRBJ1-1; 7 bases align to TRBD1. Unmatched junction bases numbered 4, after V lost 4 bases and J lost 1 base. Germline V lookup: CDR1 SGHKS, CDR2 YYEKEE (reference sequence). CDR3 length: 14 residues. This CDR3 is CASSGDSWNTEAFF. CDR3 bases: TGTGCCAGCAGCGGGGACAGTTGGAACACTGAAGCTTTCTTT. Variable domain in full (rest from reference TRBV5-5 and TRBJ1-1): DAGVTQSPTHLIKTRGQQVTLRCSPISGHKSVSWYQQVLGQGPQFIFQYYEKEERGRGNFPDRFSARQFPNYSSELNVNALLLGDSALYLCASSGDSWNTEAFFGQGTRLTVV.

This chain connects TRBV4-2 to TRBJ2-1; 7 bases are shared with TRBD1. Germline CDR1 and CDR2: LGHNA and YNFKEQ. This CDR3 has 14 residues. V lost 3 bases, J lost 7 bases, and 6 bases stayed unmatched. Written as DNA, the CDR3 is TGTGCCAGCAGCCAGGGACAGCTCGTGAATGAGCAGTTCTTC. This sequence encodes CASSQGQLVNEQFF.